The text below deals with one TCR beta chain. Its specificity is unknown. Amplification used 60 Vbeta primers and 13 Jbeta primers. Sequencing was performed with immunoSEQ multiplex PCR; in TCRdb, only in-frame clones are kept and a portion is missing. The data show 120,000 or so clones, approximately 72% seen once. The record originates from a study of cytomegalovirus exposure and HLA in healthy donors. Broader study findings: In a later analysis, V- and J-gene trimming of beta chains associated with a DCLRE1C missense variant, replicated independently. Several V segments, TRBV6-2 and TRBV6-3 among them, could not be told apart and were dropped. According to the study, around 160 TCR beta chains were cytomegalovirus-associated. By HLA locus, TCR association rates varied in a later analysis, with DRB1 showing the most and HLA-C the fewest.

Germline V lookup: CDR1 MNHEY, CDR2 SMNVEV (reference sequence). The CDR3 has 13 residues. With 5 bases removed from V and 8 bases from J, the gap between germline ends came to 13 bases. The clonotype was recovered from a man aged 18 to 30 in good health and CMV-seronegative. The chain recombines TRBV27 with TRBJ2-1; TRBD2 is a possible D gene (6 bases). Sequencing was done on a sample of PBMCs. The CDR3 protein is CASSLTGLHEQFF. CDR3 sequence (DNA): TGTGCCAGCAGTCTTACGGGACTTCATGAGCAGTTCTTC.